This T cell receptor (beta chain) was found in a study of control samples from healthy donors and cancer patients. V shed 6 bases, J shed 5 bases, and the junction held 12 bases outside the gene matches. This CDR3 contains 15 residues. The germline V gene encodes CDR1 MRHNA and CDR2 SNTAGT. Generated by immunoSEQ multiplex PCR, the TCRdb table keeps only in-frame clones and is missing some. The sample lists around 190,000 clones; around 94% were seen once. The rearrangement links TRBV6-4 to TRBJ2-7, with 8 bases matching TRBD1. Sequencing input: blood. This sequence was found in a man younger than 45 in good health. The CDR3 region is CASRQVHRGDHEQYF. The CDR3 DNA sequence: TGTGCCAGCAGACAAGTTCACAGGGGGGACCACGAGCAGTACTTC.